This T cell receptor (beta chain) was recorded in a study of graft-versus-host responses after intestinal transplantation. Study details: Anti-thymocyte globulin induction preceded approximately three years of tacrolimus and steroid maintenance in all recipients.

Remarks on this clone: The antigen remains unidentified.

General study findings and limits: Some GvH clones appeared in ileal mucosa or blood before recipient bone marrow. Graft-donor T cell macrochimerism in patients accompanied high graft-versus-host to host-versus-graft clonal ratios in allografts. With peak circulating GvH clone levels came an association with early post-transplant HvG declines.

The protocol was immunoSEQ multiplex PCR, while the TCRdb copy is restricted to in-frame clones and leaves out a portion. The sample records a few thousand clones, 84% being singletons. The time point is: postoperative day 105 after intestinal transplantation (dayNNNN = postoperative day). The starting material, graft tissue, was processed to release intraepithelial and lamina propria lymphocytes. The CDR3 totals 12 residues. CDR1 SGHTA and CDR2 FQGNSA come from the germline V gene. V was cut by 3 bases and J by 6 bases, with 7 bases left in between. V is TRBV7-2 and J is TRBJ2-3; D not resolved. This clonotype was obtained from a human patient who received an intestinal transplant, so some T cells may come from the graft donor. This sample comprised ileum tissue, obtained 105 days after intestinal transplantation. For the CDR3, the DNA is TGTGCCAGCAGCTTGGTCGTGGATACGCAGTATTTT. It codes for CASSLVVDTQYF.